This TCR beta chain was identified in a study of PD-1 blockade in mismatch repair-deficient tumors. Study-wide background: All were previously treated, progressing patients with 12 mismatch repair-deficient cancer types.

The CDR3 loop spans 12 amino acids. Trimming shortened V by 1 base and J by 8 bases, and 6 bases separated the two germline ends. Germline V gene data show CDR1 as LGHNA and CDR2 as YSLEER. A note on this clone: Its cognate antigen is unknown.

Findings and limits, study-wide: Tumor-resident clones, often absent from pretreatment blood, expanded after pembrolizumab and then contracted.

All patients were mismatch repair deficient, assessed by either PCR or immunohistochemistry. TCR sequencing covered a few patients who responded to pembrolizumab. Profiling relied on immunoSEQ multiplex PCR, and the TCRdb table lists in-frame clones only, not all of them. The table has around 120,000 clones, about 88% seen once. The V gene is TRBV4-3, the J gene TRBJ2-1, with D uncertain. Sequencing used peripheral blood, obtained 44 weeks after starting pembrolizumab. This sequence originates from an adult with mismatch repair-deficient cancer. CDR3 in amino acids: CASSQVGDEQFF. The CDR3, as DNA: TGCGCCAGCAGCCAAGTAGGTGATGAGCAGTTCTTC.